Presented here are 21 T cell receptor beta chains from one specimen sequenced in a study of blood T cells in healthy people across ages. A second PCR, run for about 6 to 12 cycles, used a sample-barcoded 5' primer plus a J-beta primer mix. TCRdb analysed the 5' RACE reads with MiXCR anew, one entry per CDR3 protein. The sample gives 1.5 million to 2 million distinct CDR3 sequences, 49% of which show up once; around 2.1% is in the top ten. The sample consisted of blood. The receptor source for this set is a woman aged 40 to 50 in good health.

To note about this clonotype: One end of the junction fails to match germline, which may point to a read error. V gene TRBV9 combines with J gene TRBJ1-2; the D gene is possibly TRBD1 (6 bases). This CDR3 has 12 amino acids. In germline, CDR1 is SGDLS, CDR2 YYNGEE. CDR3 residues: CASSVQGHGHTF. CDR3 DNA sequence: TGTGCCAGCAGCGTACAGGGGCATGGCCACACCTTC.

The chain joins TRBV20-1 to TRBJ1-5; D is ambiguous. The CDR3 runs 13 residues. V lost 7 bases, J lost 2 bases, and 12 bases lay in between. CDR1 is DFQATT and CDR2 is SNEGSKA in the germline V gene (reference sequence). For the CDR3, the DNA is TGCAGTGTCGGAGGGCTACGCAATCAGCCCCAGCATTTT. Its translation: CSVGGLRNQPQHF.

There are a few counts of this clonotype. J is TRBJ2-3 and V is TRBV20-1; possibly TRBD2 for D (5 bases). The V end lost 7 bases, the J end lost 3 bases, and 11 bases lay between the germline ends. Germline lookup yields CDR1 DFQATT and CDR2 SNEGSKA (reference sequence). The CDR3 loop spans 12 amino acids. The CDR3: CSVRAETDTQYF. The CDR3, as DNA: TGCAGTGTGCGGGCCGAGACAGATACGCAGTATTTT.

The CDR3 region has the DNA TGTGCCAGCAGCCTGAGGGGTCCAACAGGGAATGAGCAGTTCTTC. It specifies CASSLRGPTGNEQFF. The rearrangement uses TRBV3-1 and TRBJ2-1, with TRBD1 as a possible D gene (6 bases). Trimming stripped 4 bases from V and 7 bases from J, with 17 bases between. Germline lookup yields CDR1 LGHDT and CDR2 YNNKEL (reference sequence). This CDR3 has 15 residues.

V gene TRBV29-1 combines with J gene TRBJ1-4, with D tentatively TRBD1 (5 bases). This CDR3 has 14 residues. The V and J ends lost 7 bases and 4 bases respectively, with 16 bases between them. The germline gives CDR1 SQVTM, CDR2 ANQGSEA. In DNA form, the CDR3 reads TGCAGCGGTCAAAGTGGGGGGTTTAATGAAAAACTGTTTTTT. This codes for CSGQSGGFNEKLFF. The entire variable domain, with the rest obtained from reference TRBV29-1 and TRBJ1-4, is as follows: SAVISQKPSRDICQRGTSLTIQCQVDSQVTMMFWYRQQPGQSLTLIATANQGSEATYESGFVIDKFPISRPNLTFSTLTVSNMSPEDSSIYLCSGQSGGFNEKLFFGSGTQLSVL.

V usage is TRBV20-1 and J usage is TRBJ1-2; unclear D gene. This CDR3 contains 11 residues. Germline values: CDR1 DFQATT, CDR2 SNEGSKA (reference sequence). Trimming shortened V by 2 bases and J by 8 bases, and 9 bases separated the two germline ends. The CDR3 region is CSARIGEGYTF. The DNA of the CDR3 is TGCAGTGCTAGAATTGGTGAGGGCTACACCTTC.

The CDR3 here is CAISDGQGLSNEQFF. CDR3 DNA: TGTGCCATCAGTGACGGGCAGGGGTTGAGCAATGAGCAGTTCTTC. This chain connects TRBV10-3 to TRBJ2-1; TRBD1 is a possible D gene (6 bases). In germline, CDR1 is ENHRY, CDR2 SYGVKD. Deletions cut 3 bases from V and 6 bases from J, with 15 bases between. This CDR3 region has 15 residues.

The V and J genes are TRBV9 and TRBJ2-2; D remains unclear. Germline CDR1 and CDR2: SGDLS and YYNGEE. The CDR3 loop spans 15 amino acids. Trimming took 0 bases from V and 5 from J, leaving 11 bases between them. The chain's CDR3 is CASSVVSRPTGELFF. The DNA for the CDR3 is TGTGCCAGCAGCGTAGTGTCCAGGCCGACCGGGGAGCTGTTTTTT.

This clonotype was observed a handful of times. The chain links TRBV11-2 to TRBJ2-3; weak D call: TRBD2 (5 bases). Trimming removed 0 bases from V and 4 bases from J, with 11 bases in between. Germline assignment: CDR1 SGHAT and CDR2 FQNNGV. This CDR3 is built from 15 residues. The CDR3 loop reads CASSLDIDYPDTQYF. The CDR3 DNA reads as TGTGCCAGCAGCTTAGATATCGACTACCCAGATACGCAGTATTTT.

V gene TRBV7-2 combines with J gene TRBJ2-7; TRBD1 matches at 7 bases. The junction had 15 bases not matched to a gene; V was cut back by 3 bases and J by 1 base. The CDR3 is 18 amino acids. Germline lookup yields CDR1 SGHTA and CDR2 FQGNSA. CDR3: CASSFRDSILGGSYEQYF. The CDR3 DNA reads as TGTGCCAGCAGCTTCCGGGACAGCATTTTAGGGGGATCCTACGAGCAGTACTTC.

The V gene is TRBV7-9, the J gene TRBJ1-2; TRBD1 aligns across 9 bases. With V trimmed by 3 bases and J by 5 bases, 10 bases remained unmatched. The CDR3 has 16 amino acids. Germline-derived CDR1 and CDR2 are SEHNR and FQNEAQ (reference sequence). The CDR3 sequence: CASSFPLQGAEYGYTF. CDR3 nucleotide sequence: TGTGCCAGCAGCTTCCCGTTACAGGGGGCTGAGTATGGCTACACCTTC.

The chain employs TRBV5-4 and TRBJ1-2; 12 bases agree with TRBD1. This CDR3 has 16 residues. The germline CDR1 and CDR2 sequences are SGHNT and YYREEE (reference sequence). V was clipped by 6 bases and J by 4 bases; unmatched bases: 10. This CDR3 is CASTKGQGALGYGYTF. The CDR3 DNA reads as TGTGCCAGCACGAAGGGACAGGGGGCGCTTGGCTATGGCTACACCTTC.

The table lists this clonotype with a few counts. The rearrangement joins TRBV25-1 to TRBJ1-2; D remains unclear. The CDR3 is 14 amino acids. Germline V gives CDR1 MGHDK, CDR2 SYGVNS. The V end lost 8 bases, the J end lost 5 bases, and 18 bases lay between the germline ends. CDR3 in amino acids: CASAPVGDGYGYTF. The CDR3 DNA reads as TGTGCCAGCGCCCCCGTCGGGGATGGGTATGGCTACACCTTC.

This clonotype was observed a single time. This chain links TRBV28 with TRBJ2-3; 8 nucleotides line up with TRBD1. CDR1 and CDR2 (germline): MDHEN, SYDVKM. The CDR3 sequence is 13 residues long. With V trimmed by 6 bases and J by 5 bases, 4 bases remained unmatched. The CDR3 spells CASRRQGRDTQYF. The CDR3 DNA reads TGTGCCAGCAGGAGACAGGGGCGAGATACGCAGTATTTT.

V is TRBV7-9 and J is TRBJ2-5; D is ambiguous. This CDR3 is built from 15 residues. The V gene lost 5 bases and the J gene lost 4 bases, with 17 bases spanning the gap. Germline CDR1 is SEHNR and CDR2 is FQNEAQ (reference sequence). The CDR3 DNA reads TGTGCCAGCAGCCACACTGAGGAAATCGGAGAGACCCAGTACTTC. It is translated as CASSHTEEIGETQYF.

The chain has TRBV27 and TRBJ2-4, with D unclear. The tail of the sequence fits TRBJ2-7 better, so the J call may be wrong. Germline CDR1 is MNHEY and CDR2 is SMNVEV (reference sequence). This CDR3 region has 14 residues. This chain's CDR3 is CASSLSPDAYEQYF. The CDR3 nucleotides read TGTGCCAGCAGTTTATCCCCCGATGCCTACGAGCAGTACTTC.

This chain uses TRBV25-1 with TRBJ1-6; possibly TRBD1 for D (6 bases). V lost 2 bases, J lost 8 bases, and 13 bases lay in between. CDR3 length: 15 residues. Germline loops: CDR1 MGHDK, CDR2 SYGVNS. CDR3 loop: CASSEAGVADSPLHF. CDR3 sequence (DNA): TGTGCCAGCAGTGAAGCAGGGGTCGCGGATTCACCCCTCCACTTT.

V usage is TRBV4-3 and J usage is TRBJ2-1; no reliable D call. The V end lost 2 bases, the J end lost 2 bases, and 7 bases lay between the germline ends. This CDR3 contains 14 residues. Looked up from germline, CDR1 is LGHNA and CDR2 is YSLEER. The CDR3 loop is CASSQQVAYNEQFF. In nucleotides, the CDR3 is TGCGCCAGCAGCCAACAGGTAGCCTACAATGAGCAGTTCTTC.

The V gene is TRBV20-1, the J gene TRBJ2-7; D is undetermined. The germline CDR1 and CDR2 sequences are DFQATT and SNEGSKA (reference sequence). CDR3 size: 13 residues. Between the trimmed V and J ends, which lost 1 base and 8 bases, there was a span of 15 bases. The DNA of the CDR3 is TGCAGTGCTAGAGTCCCCCCCGGGTATCAGCAGTACTTC. It codes for CSARVPPGYQQYF.

This clonotype was found a few times. The genes are TRBV6-5 and TRBJ1-2; no clear D. Germline V CDR1 and CDR2: MNHEY, SVGAGI. V gave up 0 bases and J gave up 5 bases, with 16 bases separating them. The CDR3 sequence is 16 residues long. Here the CDR3 reads CASSYSSRVMGYGYTF. The CDR3 coding sequence is TGTGCCAGCAGTTACTCGTCGCGGGTGATGGGGTATGGCTACACCTTC.

V is TRBV7-9 and J is TRBJ2-1, with TRBD2 identical over 10 bases. CDR1 and CDR2 (germline): SEHNR, FQNEAQ (reference sequence). CDR3 size: 12 residues. Losses at the gene ends were 6 bases for V and 15 bases for J; bases not matched to a gene: 8. CDR3 in DNA: TGTGCCAGCAGATCTACTAGCGGGGCGGGGTTCTTC. This translates into CASRSTSGAGFF.